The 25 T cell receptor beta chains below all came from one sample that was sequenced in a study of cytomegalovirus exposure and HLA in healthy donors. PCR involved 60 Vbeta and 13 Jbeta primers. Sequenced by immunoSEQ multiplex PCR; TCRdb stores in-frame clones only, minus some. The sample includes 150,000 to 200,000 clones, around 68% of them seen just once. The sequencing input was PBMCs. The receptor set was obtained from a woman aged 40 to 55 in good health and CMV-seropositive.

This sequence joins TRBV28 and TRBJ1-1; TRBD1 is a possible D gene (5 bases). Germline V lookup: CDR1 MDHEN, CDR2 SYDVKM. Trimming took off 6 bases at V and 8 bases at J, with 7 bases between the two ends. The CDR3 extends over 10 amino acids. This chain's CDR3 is CASSQGEAFF. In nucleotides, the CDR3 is TGTGCCAGCAGCCAGGGAGAAGCTTTCTTT.

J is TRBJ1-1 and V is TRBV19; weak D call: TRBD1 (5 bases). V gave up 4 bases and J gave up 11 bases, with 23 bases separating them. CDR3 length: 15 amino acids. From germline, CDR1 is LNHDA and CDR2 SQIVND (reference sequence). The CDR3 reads CASSSRGYVITGAFF. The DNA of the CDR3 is TGTGCCAGTAGTAGTAGGGGCTACGTGATTACAGGCGCTTTCTTT. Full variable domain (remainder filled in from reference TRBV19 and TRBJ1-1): DGGITQSPKYLFRKEGQNVTLSCEQNLNHDAMYWYRQDPGQGLRLIYYSQIVNDFQKGDIAEGYSVSREKKESFPLTVTSAQKNPTAFYLCASSSRGYVITGAFFGQGTRLTVV.

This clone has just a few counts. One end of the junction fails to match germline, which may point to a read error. CDR3 sequence (DNA): TGTGCCAGTAGTGTGTCAGGGGAGGGTAACTATGGCTACCCCTTC. Translated, it gives CASSVSGEGNYGYPF. V and J are TRBV19 and TRBJ1-2; weak D call: TRBD1 (6 bases). The CDR3 contains 15 residues. Germline values: CDR1 LNHDA, CDR2 SQIVND (reference sequence).

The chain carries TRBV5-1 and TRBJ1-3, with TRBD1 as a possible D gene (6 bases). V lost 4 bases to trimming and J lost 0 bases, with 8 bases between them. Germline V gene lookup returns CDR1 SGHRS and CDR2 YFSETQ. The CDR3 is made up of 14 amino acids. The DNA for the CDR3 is TGCGCCAGCAGCCCACAGGGCTCTGGAAACACCATATATTTT. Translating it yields CASSPQGSGNTIYF.

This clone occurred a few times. The CDR3 protein is CASSYGQAPYEQYF. The DNA of the CDR3 is TGTGCCAGCAGTTACGGACAGGCCCCCTACGAGCAGTACTTC. The genes are TRBV7-9 and TRBJ2-7, with TRBD1 matching over 7 bases. The J segment lost 2 bases and the V segment lost 6 bases, leaving 7 bases of the junction unmatched. The CDR3 contains 14 residues. CDR1 is SEHNR, CDR2 FQNEAQ, per germline (reference sequence). Combining the CDR3 with reference TRBV7-9 and TRBJ2-7 gives the whole variable domain DTGVSQNPRHKITKRGQNVTFRCDPISEHNRLYWYRQTLGQGPEFLTYFQNEAQLEKSRLLSDRFSAERPKGSFSTLEIQRTEQGDSAMYLCASSYGQAPYEQYFGPGTRLTVT.

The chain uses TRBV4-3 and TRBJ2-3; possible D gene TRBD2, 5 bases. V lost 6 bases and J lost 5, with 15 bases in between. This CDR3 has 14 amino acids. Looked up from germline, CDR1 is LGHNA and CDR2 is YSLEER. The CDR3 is CASRVGDEGDTQYF. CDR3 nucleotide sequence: TGCGCCAGCAGGGTGGGAGATGAGGGAGATACGCAGTATTTT.

CDR3 protein: CASSLAGQGEKLFF. The DNA of the CDR3 is TGCGCCAGCAGCTTGGCCGGGCAGGGGGAAAAACTGTTTTTT. The genes are TRBV5-1 and TRBJ1-4; TRBD1 might be the D (6 bases). The V gene lost 0 bases and the J gene lost 8 bases, with 11 bases spanning the gap. CDR3 length: 14 residues. Per the germline V gene, CDR1 is SGHRS and CDR2 is YFSETQ. Based on the CDR3 plus reference TRBV5-1 and TRBJ1-4, the full variable domain is KAGVTQTPRYLIKTRGQQVTLSCSPISGHRSVSWYQQTPGQGLQFLFEYFSETQRNKGNFPGRFSGRQFSNSRSEMNVSTLELGDSALYLCASSLAGQGEKLFFGSGTQLSVL.

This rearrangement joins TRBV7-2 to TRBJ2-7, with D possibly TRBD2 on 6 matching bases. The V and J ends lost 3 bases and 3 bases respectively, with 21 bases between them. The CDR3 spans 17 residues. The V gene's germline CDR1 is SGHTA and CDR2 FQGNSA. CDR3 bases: TGTGCCAGCAGCTTCCCACACATTAGTAGCGGTTTCTACGAGCAGTACTTC. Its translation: CASSFPHISSGFYEQYF. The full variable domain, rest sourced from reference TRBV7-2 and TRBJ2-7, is GAGVSQSPSNKVTEKGKDVELRCDPISGHTALYWYRQSLGQGLEFLIYFQGNSAPDKSGLPSDRFSAERTGGSVSTLTIQRTQQEDSAVYLCASSFPHISSGFYEQYFGPGTRLTVT.

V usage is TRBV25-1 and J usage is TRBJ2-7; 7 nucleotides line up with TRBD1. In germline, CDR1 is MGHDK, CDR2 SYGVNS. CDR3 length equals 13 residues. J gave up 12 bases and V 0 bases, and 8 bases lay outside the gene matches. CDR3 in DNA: TGTGCCAGCAGTGAATACCAGGGGGTCGAACCGTACTTC. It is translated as CASSEYQGVEPYF.

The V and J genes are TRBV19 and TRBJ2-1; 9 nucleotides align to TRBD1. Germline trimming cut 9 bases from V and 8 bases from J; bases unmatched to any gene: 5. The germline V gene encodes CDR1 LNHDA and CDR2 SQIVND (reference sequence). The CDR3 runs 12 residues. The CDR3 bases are TGTGCCAGCGGGACAGGGTATGATGAGCAGTTCTTC. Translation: CASGTGYDEQFF. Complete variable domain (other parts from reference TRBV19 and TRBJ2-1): DGGITQSPKYLFRKEGQNVTLSCEQNLNHDAMYWYRQDPGQGLRLIYYSQIVNDFQKGDIAEGYSVSREKKESFPLTVTSAQKNPTAFYLCASGTGYDEQFFGPGTRLTVL.

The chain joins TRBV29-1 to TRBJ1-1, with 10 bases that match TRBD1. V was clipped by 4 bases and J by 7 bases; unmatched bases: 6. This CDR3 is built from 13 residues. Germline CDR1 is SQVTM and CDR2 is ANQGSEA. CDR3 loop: CSVARQGADEAFF. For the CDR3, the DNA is TGCAGCGTTGCCCGACAGGGGGCTGATGAAGCTTTCTTT.

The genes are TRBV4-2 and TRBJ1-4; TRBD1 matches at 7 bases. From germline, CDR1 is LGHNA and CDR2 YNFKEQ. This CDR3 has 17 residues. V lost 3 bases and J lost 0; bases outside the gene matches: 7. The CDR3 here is CASSQTGQPTTNEKLFF. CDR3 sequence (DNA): TGTGCCAGCAGCCAGACGGGACAGCCAACAACTAATGAAAAACTGTTTTTT.

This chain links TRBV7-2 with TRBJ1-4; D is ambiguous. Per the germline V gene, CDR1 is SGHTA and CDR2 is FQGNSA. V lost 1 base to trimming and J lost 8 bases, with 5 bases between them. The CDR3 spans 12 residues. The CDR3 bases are TGTGCCAGCAGCTTAGGGCGGGAAAAACTGTTTTTT. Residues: CASSLGREKLFF. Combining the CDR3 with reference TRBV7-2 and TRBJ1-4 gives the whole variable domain GAGVSQSPSNKVTEKGKDVELRCDPISGHTALYWYRQSLGQGLEFLIYFQGNSAPDKSGLPSDRFSAERTGGSVSTLTIQRTQQEDSAVYLCASSLGREKLFFGSGTQLSVL.

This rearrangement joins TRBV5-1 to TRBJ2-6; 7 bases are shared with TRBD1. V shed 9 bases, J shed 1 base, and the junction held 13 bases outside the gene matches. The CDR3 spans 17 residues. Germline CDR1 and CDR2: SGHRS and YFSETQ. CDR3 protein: CAIATGRVLSGANVLTF. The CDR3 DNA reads TGCGCCATCGCGACAGGGCGCGTATTGTCTGGGGCCAACGTCCTGACTTTC.

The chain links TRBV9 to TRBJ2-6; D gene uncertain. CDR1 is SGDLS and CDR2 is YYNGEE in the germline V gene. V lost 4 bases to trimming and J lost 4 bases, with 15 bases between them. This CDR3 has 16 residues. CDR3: CASSLFSDSGANVLTF. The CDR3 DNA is TGTGCCAGCAGCTTATTCTCAGATTCCGGGGCCAACGTCCTGACTTTC.

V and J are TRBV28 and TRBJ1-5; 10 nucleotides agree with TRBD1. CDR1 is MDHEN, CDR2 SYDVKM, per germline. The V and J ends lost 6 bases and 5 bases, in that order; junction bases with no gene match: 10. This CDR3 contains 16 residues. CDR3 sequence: CASRLGTGVGHQPQHF. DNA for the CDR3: TGTGCCAGCAGACTAGGGACAGGGGTGGGGCATCAGCCCCAGCATTTT. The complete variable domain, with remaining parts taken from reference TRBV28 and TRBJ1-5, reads DVKVTQSSRYLVKRTGEKVFLECVQDMDHENMFWYRQDPGLGLRLIYFSYDVKMKEKGDIPEGYSVSREKKERFSLILESASTNQTSMYLCASRLGTGVGHQPQHFGDGTRLSIL.

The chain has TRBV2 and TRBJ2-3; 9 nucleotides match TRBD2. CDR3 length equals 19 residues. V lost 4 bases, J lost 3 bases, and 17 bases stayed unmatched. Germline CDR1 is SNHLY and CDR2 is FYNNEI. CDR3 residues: CASSAVGAGGPGITDTQYF. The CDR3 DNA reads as TGTGCCAGCAGTGCCGTCGGGGCGGGGGGGCCCGGGATAACAGATACGCAGTATTTT.

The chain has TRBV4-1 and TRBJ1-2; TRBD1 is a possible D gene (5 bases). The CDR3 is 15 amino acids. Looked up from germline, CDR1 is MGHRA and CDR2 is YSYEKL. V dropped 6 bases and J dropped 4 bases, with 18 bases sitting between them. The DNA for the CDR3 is TGCGCCAGCAGTCTCCCGACAGAAGGATTCTATGGCTACACCTTC. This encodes CASSLPTEGFYGYTF.

The CDR3 is CASSQDRSVGNYGYTF. The CDR3 DNA follows: TGCGCCAGCAGCCAAGATCGGAGCGTAGGAAACTATGGCTACACCTTC. The J gene is TRBJ1-2, the V gene TRBV4-3; D gene uncertain. V was pared by 0 bases and J by 2 bases, with 13 bases between. The CDR3 is 16 amino acids. Germline lookup yields CDR1 LGHNA and CDR2 YSLEER.

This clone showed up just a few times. The CDR3 bases are TGTGCCAGTAGGAGAGCGGGAGGCTCCTACAATGAGCAGTTCTTC. Translated: CASRRAGGSYNEQFF. The chain recombines TRBV19 with TRBJ2-1; 9 nucleotides agree with TRBD2. Germline CDR1 LNHDA, CDR2 SQIVND (reference sequence). J was trimmed by 0 bases and V by 6 bases; bases with no gene match: 3. CDR3 length: 15 residues.

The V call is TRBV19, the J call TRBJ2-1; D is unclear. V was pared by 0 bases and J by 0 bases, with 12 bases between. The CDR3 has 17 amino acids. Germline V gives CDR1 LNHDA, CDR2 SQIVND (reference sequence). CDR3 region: CASSIDREPGSYNEQFF. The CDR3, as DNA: TGTGCCAGTAGTATAGATCGCGAGCCTGGCTCCTACAATGAGCAGTTCTTC.

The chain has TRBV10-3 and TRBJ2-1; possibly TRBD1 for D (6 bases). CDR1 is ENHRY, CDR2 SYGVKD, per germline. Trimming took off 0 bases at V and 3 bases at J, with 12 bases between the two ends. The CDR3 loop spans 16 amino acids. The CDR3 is CAISESATGYYNEQFF. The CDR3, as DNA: TGTGCCATCAGTGAGTCTGCGACAGGCTACTACAATGAGCAGTTCTTC.

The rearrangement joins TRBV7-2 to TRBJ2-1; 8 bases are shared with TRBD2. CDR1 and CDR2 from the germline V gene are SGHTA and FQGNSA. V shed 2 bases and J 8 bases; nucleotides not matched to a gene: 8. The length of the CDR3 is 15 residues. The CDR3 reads CASSLWGGGPDEQFF. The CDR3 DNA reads TGTGCCAGCAGCTTATGGGGCGGGGGGCCGGATGAGCAGTTCTTC.

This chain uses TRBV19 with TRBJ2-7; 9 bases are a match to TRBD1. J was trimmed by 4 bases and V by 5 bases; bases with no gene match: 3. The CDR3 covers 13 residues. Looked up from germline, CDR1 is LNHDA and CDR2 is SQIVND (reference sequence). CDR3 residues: CASSVDRGYEQYF. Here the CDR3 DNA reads TGTGCCAGTAGTGTGGACAGGGGTTACGAGCAGTACTTC.

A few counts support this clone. This CDR3 is CASSPGTGNWDEQFF. The CDR3 DNA sequence: TGTGCCAGCAGCCCCGGGACAGGGAACTGGGATGAGCAGTTCTTC. This chain connects TRBV11-2 to TRBJ2-1; TRBD1 matches 9 bases. CDR1 and CDR2 from the germline V gene are SGHAT and FQNNGV. The CDR3 length is 15 residues. V was pared by 5 bases and J by 8 bases, with 10 bases of the junction left unmatched.